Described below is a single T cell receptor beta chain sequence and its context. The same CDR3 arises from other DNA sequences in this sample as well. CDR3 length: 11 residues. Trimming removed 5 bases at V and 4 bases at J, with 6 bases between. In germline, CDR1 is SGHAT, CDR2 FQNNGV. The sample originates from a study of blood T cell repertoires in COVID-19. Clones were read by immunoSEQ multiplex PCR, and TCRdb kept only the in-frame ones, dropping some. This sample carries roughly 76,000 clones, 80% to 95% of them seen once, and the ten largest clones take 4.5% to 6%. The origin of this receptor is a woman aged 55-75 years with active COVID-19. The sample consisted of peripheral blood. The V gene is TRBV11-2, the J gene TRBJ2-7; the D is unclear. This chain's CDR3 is CASSQLYEQYF. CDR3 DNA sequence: TGTGCCAGCAGCCAACTATACGAGCAGTACTTC.